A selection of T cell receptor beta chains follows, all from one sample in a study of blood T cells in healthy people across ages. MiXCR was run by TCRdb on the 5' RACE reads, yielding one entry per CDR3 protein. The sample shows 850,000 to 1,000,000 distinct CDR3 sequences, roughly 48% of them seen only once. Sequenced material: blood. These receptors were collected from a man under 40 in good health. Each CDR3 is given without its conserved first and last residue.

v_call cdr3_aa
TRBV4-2 ASSPTSGGTYEQY
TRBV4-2 ASSHGTSGGADTDTQY
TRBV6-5 ASSTRGGSNEQF
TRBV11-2 GSSLGGGAGDTQY
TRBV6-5 ASSYSSRGWYGYT
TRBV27 ASSLWGAEQY
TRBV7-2 ASSFPTSGTETQY
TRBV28 ASSGGVGNTEAF
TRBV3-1 ASSPSTSGGVEQF
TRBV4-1 ASSQDIPESYEQY
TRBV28 ASRSPSGRGDYGYT
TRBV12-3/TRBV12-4 ASSFEGLRVARTDTQY
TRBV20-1 SASRTADQPQH
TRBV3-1 ASSQGGGWGELYNEQF
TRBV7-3 ASSYAGTGGTEAF
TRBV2 ASLARDRVLDEQF
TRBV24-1 ATSERTEETQY
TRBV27 ASSLGDAGRVEPQH
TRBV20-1 SARSGGDTQY
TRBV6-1 VSRVQGDRFTGNTIY
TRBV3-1 ASSLREGQETQY
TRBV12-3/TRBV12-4 ASSPATGGRSTDTQY
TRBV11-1 ASSLDTWTVVQETQY
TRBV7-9 ASSARDKGPDTQY
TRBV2 ARGQGSYNEQF
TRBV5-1 ASSLEENYYGHT
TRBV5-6 ASSRDQWAQY
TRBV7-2 ASSYQGVGDYGYT
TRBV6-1 ASSEAQNRANEQF
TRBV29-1 SVEGTELTQY
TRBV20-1 SARGQGARSNQPQH
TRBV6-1 ASSERRQGATNEKLF
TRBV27 ASSLRGVGTYEQY
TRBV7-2 ASSFVGTNYNEQF
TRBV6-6 ASSYGQGTYEQY
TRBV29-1 SVVAGGGYT
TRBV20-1 SQAGTGSVEQY
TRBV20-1 SARDGLAGGRNEQY
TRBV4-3 ASSQDLGSTDTQY
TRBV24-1 ATSGYPEGQGPDTQY
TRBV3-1 ASSLGGTGYT
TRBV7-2 ASSLVGQGATNEKLF
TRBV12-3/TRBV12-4 ASSPAGQGAKETQY
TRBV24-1 ATSESSIHEQY
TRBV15 ATSRDQTGSYEQY
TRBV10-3 AISIQQGFRNEQF
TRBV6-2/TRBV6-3 ASSYEVQRNTIY
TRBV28 ASSLPNGYT
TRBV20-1 SATDRGRWGTEAF
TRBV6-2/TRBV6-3 ASRAGGRNTQY
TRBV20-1 SASGSSDTQY
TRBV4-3 ASSQDWLSGGNEQY
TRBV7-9 ASSLREIQETQY